This TCR beta chain was profiled in a study of cytomegalovirus exposure and HLA in healthy donors. About the study: Out of 398 genotyped donors, about 80% belonged to the Caucasian-associated ancestry cluster. Study-level results: TCR sequences were mostly rare, though some public TCRs occurred in many donors. Reportedly, TCR beta sequences accurately predicted HLA-A and HLA-B alleles in most subjects.

The donors, nominally healthy at sampling, likely had unrecorded immune exposures. Germline lookup yields CDR1 PRHDT and CDR2 FYEKMQ (reference sequence). The CDR3 extends over 13 amino acids. Trimming took off 5 bases at V and 5 bases at J, with 10 bases between the two ends. In regard to this clone: What it binds is unknown.

The PCR ran on 60 Vbeta and 13 Jbeta primers. The data were produced by immunoSEQ multiplex PCR, yet TCRdb's version contains in-frame clones alone and is incomplete. The data hold about 220,000 clones, with less than 85% observed a single time. Sequences were obtained from PBMCs. This chain links TRBV13 with TRBJ1-3; unclear D gene. The sequence was collected from a man in his late teens or twenties in good health and CMV-seronegative. The chain's CDR3 is CASSPSKRNTIYF. The DNA of the CDR3 is TGTGCCAGCAGCCCATCTAAACGAAACACCATATATTTT.